The 27 T cell receptor beta chains given below trace back to one sample, sequenced in a study of glioma-infiltrating T cells after dendritic cell vaccination. Repertoires were generated with immunoSEQ multiplex PCR, while TCRdb's copy carries only in-frame clones and drops some. The top ten hold roughly 12% of the sample, which has around 97,000 clones, 81% seen once. The sequencing used blood, collected before dendritic cell vaccination. The receptor source for this set is a human donor with glioblastoma.

The chain is built from TRBV19 and TRBJ2-7; D is possibly TRBD1 (5 bases). V lost 6 bases and J lost 0, with 18 bases in between. Germline V gives CDR1 LNHDA, CDR2 SQIVND (reference sequence). This CDR3 comprises 16 residues. CDR3: CASSNDPRESSYEQYF. In nucleotides, the CDR3 is TGTGCCAGTAGCAACGATCCCAGGGAAAGCTCCTACGAGCAGTACTTC.

This sequence joins TRBV19 and TRBJ1-1; D call uncertain. The CDR3 sequence is 11 residues long. The germline CDR1 and CDR2 sequences are LNHDA and SQIVND (reference sequence). The V gene lost 9 bases and the J gene lost 4 bases, with 9 bases spanning the gap. The CDR3 DNA follows: TGTGCCAGGCGGACTGTCACTGAAGCTTTCTTT. Protein sequence: CARRTVTEAFF.

The gene calls are TRBV5-6 and TRBJ1-3; the match to TRBD1 covers 11 bases. Germline-derived CDR1 and CDR2 are SGHDT and YYEEEE. The CDR3 has 16 amino acids. J lost 0 bases, V lost 4 bases, and 3 bases had no gene match. The CDR3 region is CASSLGTGGSGNTIYF. As DNA, the CDR3 is TGTGCCAGCAGCCTCGGGACAGGGGGCTCTGGAAACACCATATATTTT.

The chain uses TRBV27 and TRBJ1-2; D perhaps matches TRBD1 (6 bases). The ends were cut back, 7 bases at V and 5 bases at J, with 23 bases in the middle. From germline, CDR1 is MNHEY and CDR2 SMNVEV (reference sequence). CDR3 size: 16 residues. CDR3 sequence (DNA): TGTGCCAGCACCTCAGCGCTGGGGGGGCCAGCTTATGGCTACACCTTC. Protein sequence: CASTSALGGPAYGYTF.

The chain uses TRBV30 and TRBJ1-3; 7 positions match TRBD1. Germline V lookup: CDR1 GTSNPN, CDR2 SVGIG (reference sequence). V dropped 4 bases and J dropped 0; count of bases not matched to a gene: 6. CDR3 size: 15 residues. The CDR3 coding sequence is TGTGCCTGGACTCCGGACAGGACCTCTGGAAACACCATATATTTT. Its protein is CAWTPDRTSGNTIYF.

This clone appeared a few times. This chain joins TRBV6-1 and TRBJ2-5; D may be TRBD2 (6 bases). From germline, CDR1 is MNHNS and CDR2 SASEGT. The CDR3 loop spans 15 amino acids. V was cut by 3 bases and J by 0 bases, with 11 bases left in between. As DNA, the CDR3 is TGTGCCAGCAGTGAGGAGGGAATAGACCAAGAGACCCAGTACTTC. Translated: CASSEEGIDQETQYF.

This chain joins TRBV5-1 and TRBJ1-2; TRBD1 matches 7 bases. The CDR3 covers 13 residues. Germline loops: CDR1 SGHRS, CDR2 YFSETQ. With V trimmed by 4 bases and J by 2 bases, 2 bases remained unmatched. CDR3 sequence reads: CASSQQGNYGYTF. The CDR3 nucleotides read TGCGCCAGCAGCCAACAGGGGAACTATGGCTACACCTTC. The variable domain in full, completed from reference TRBV5-1 and TRBJ1-2, reads KAGVTQTPRYLIKTRGQQVTLSCSPISGHRSVSWYQQTPGQGLQFLFEYFSETQRNKGNFPGRFSGRQFSNSRSEMNVSTLELGDSALYLCASSQQGNYGYTFGSGTRLTVV.

The V and J genes are TRBV5-1 and TRBJ2-2, with D perhaps TRBD2 (6 bases). Germline lookup yields CDR1 SGHRS and CDR2 YFSETQ. The CDR3 covers 16 residues. V lost 4 bases, J lost 1 base, and 14 bases lay in between. CDR3 protein: CASSRMREENTGELFF. The CDR3 nucleotides read TGCGCCAGCAGCAGGATGAGGGAGGAGAACACCGGGGAGCTGTTTTTT.

This clone was found a few times. The rearrangement joins TRBV11-1 to TRBJ1-4; TRBD1 agrees at 9 bases. CDR1 and CDR2 (germline): SGHAT, FQDESV (reference sequence). The CDR3 loop spans 14 amino acids. With V trimmed by 5 bases and J by 8 bases, 6 bases remained unmatched. The CDR3 is CASSRDREAEKLFF. Here the CDR3 DNA reads TGTGCCAGCAGCCGGGACAGGGAGGCCGAAAAACTGTTTTTT. Full variable domain (missing parts from reference TRBV11-1 and TRBJ1-4): EAEVAQSPRYKITEKSQAVAFWCDPISGHATLYWYRQILGQGPELLVQFQDESVVDDSQLPKDRFSAERLKGVDSTLKIQPAELGDSAMYLCASSRDREAEKLFFGSGTQLSVL.

This chain joins TRBV9 and TRBJ2-1; 8 bases map to TRBD2. CDR1 SGDLS and CDR2 YYNGEE come from the germline V gene. V was pared by 3 bases and J by 8 bases, with 7 bases of the junction left unmatched. The CDR3 is 14 residues long. The DNA for the CDR3 is TGTGCCAGCAGCGCAAGCGGGGGCGAGGATGAGCAGTTCTTC. Translation: CASSASGGEDEQFF.

The chain has TRBV30 and TRBJ1-6; D gene uncertain. From germline, CDR1 is GTSNPN and CDR2 SVGIG (reference sequence). The CDR3 is 16 amino acids. Between the trimmed V and J ends, which lost 0 bases and 2 bases, there was a span of 11 bases. CDR3 protein: CAWSVLVVTYNSPLHF. CDR3 nucleotide sequence: TGTGCCTGGAGTGTACTGGTTGTCACCTATAATTCACCCCTCCACTTT.

The rearrangement joins TRBV7-2 to TRBJ2-2; D is unresolved. V was pared by 0 bases and J by 7 bases, with 6 bases between. The CDR3 length is 13 residues. The V gene's germline CDR1 is SGHTA and CDR2 FQGNSA. The CDR3 sequence: CASSLALSGELFF. In DNA form, the CDR3 reads TGTGCCAGCAGCTTAGCGCTAAGCGGGGAGCTGTTTTTT.

About this clone: A junction boundary mismatches the germline segment, possibly from a read error. V is TRBV7-7 and J is TRBJ2-1; 10 nucleotides line up with TRBD2. This CDR3 comprises 15 residues. Germline V lookup: CDR1 SSHAT, CDR2 FNYEAQ (reference sequence). This CDR3 is CASSPIAGGYNEQFF. In nucleotides, the CDR3 is TGTGCTAGCAGCCCCATAGCGGGGGGTTACAATGAGCAGTTCTTC. The full variable domain, rest sourced from reference TRBV7-7 and TRBJ2-1, is GAGVSQSPRYKVTKRGQDVTLRCDPISSHATLYWYQQALGQGPEFLTYFNYEAQPDKSGLPSDRFSAERPEGSISTLTIQRTEQRDSAMYRCASSPIAGGYNEQFFGPGTRLTVL.

The chain links TRBV6-5 to TRBJ1-1, with unresolved D. Trimming stripped 8 bases from V and 5 bases from J, with 12 bases between. This CDR3 region has 12 residues. Per germline, CDR1 MNHEY and CDR2 SVGAGI. CDR3 sequence (DNA): TGTGCCAGCTGGGCCGTGTGGACTGAAGCTTTCTTT. This sequence encodes CASWAVWTEAFF.

This clone was counted between two and nine times. This chain connects TRBV7-6 to TRBJ2-3; TRBD2 might be the D (5 bases). This CDR3 has 13 amino acids. Looked up from germline, CDR1 is SGHVS and CDR2 is FNYEAQ. Trimming removed 1 base from V and 7 bases from J, with 9 bases in between. The CDR3 bases are TGTGCCAGCAGCTTAGGGAGCGGAAATACGCAGTATTTT. It is translated as CASSLGSGNTQYF.

This clone has more than one count but fewer than ten. The chain is built from TRBV5-1 and TRBJ2-5; 8 bases are a match to TRBD1. Germline V gene lookup returns CDR1 SGHRS and CDR2 YFSETQ. V shed 2 bases and J 5 bases; nucleotides not matched to a gene: 14. The CDR3 sequence is 17 residues long. CDR3 region: CASSFGTLRGRGETQYF. CDR3 bases: TGCGCCAGCAGCTTCGGAACCCTCAGGGGGCGCGGTGAGACCCAGTACTTC.

V is TRBV5-4 and J is TRBJ2-1; 7 nucleotides line up with TRBD2. The CDR3 extends over 13 amino acids. Germline CDR1 reads SGHNT; CDR2 reads YYREEE (reference sequence). Trimming took 2 bases from V and 8 from J; bases not matched to a gene: 4. CDR3 amino acids: CASSFLADDEQFF. Written as DNA, the CDR3 is TGTGCCAGCAGCTTCCTAGCGGATGATGAGCAGTTCTTC. The full variable domain, its missing parts supplied by reference TRBV5-4 and TRBJ2-1, is ETGVTQSPTHLIKTRGQQVTLRCSSQSGHNTVSWYQQALGQGPQFIFQYYREEENGRGNFPPRFSGLQFPNYSSELNVNALELDDSALYLCASSFLADDEQFFGPGTRLTVL.

This clone was picked up one time. The chain is built from TRBV20-1 and TRBJ2-7; D is possibly TRBD1 (5 bases). Trimming pared 5 bases from V and 3 bases from J, leaving 8 bases between. Germline-derived CDR1 and CDR2 are DFQATT and SNEGSKA (reference sequence). The CDR3 loop spans 11 amino acids. The CDR3 nucleotides read TGCAGTGCTCAAACAGGCTACGAGCAGTACTTC. It encodes CSAQTGYEQYF.

CDR3 sequence (DNA): TGCAGCGCCGGGACAGACACCTACAATGAGCAGTTCTTC. Amino acid sequence: CSAGTDTYNEQFF. J is TRBJ2-1 and V is TRBV29-1, with TRBD1 identical over 7 bases. The junction had 5 bases not matched to a gene; V was cut back by 7 bases and J by 2 bases. Germline CDR1 SQVTM, CDR2 ANQGSEA. The CDR3 length is 13 residues.

This chain joins TRBV2 and TRBJ2-5; perhaps TRBD1 as D (5 bases). The CDR3 loop spans 15 amino acids. The germline V and J ends were trimmed by 5 bases and 1 base, with 14 bases remaining between them. CDR1 is SNHLY and CDR2 is FYNNEI in the germline V gene. The CDR3 is CASSPLGAPQETQYF. The CDR3 DNA sequence: TGTGCCAGCAGTCCATTAGGGGCACCCCAAGAGACCCAGTACTTC.

The chain joins TRBV6-1 to TRBJ1-5; 8 bases align to TRBD1. V dropped 1 base and J dropped 5; count of bases not matched to a gene: 4. This CDR3 region has 15 residues. Germline CDR1 is MNHNS and CDR2 is SASEGT. The CDR3 reads CASSEGTGLYQPQHF. Written as DNA, the CDR3 is TGTGCCAGCAGTGAAGGGACAGGGTTGTATCAGCCCCAGCATTTT.

V is TRBV19 and J is TRBJ1-1; TRBD1 might be the D (5 bases). The CDR3 consists of 14 residues. In germline, CDR1 is LNHDA, CDR2 SQIVND (reference sequence). Trimming shortened V by 2 bases and J by 2 bases, and 9 bases separated the two germline ends. DNA for the CDR3: TGTGCCAGTAGTATATGGAGGGGAAACACTGAAGCTTTCTTT. Its translation is CASSIWRGNTEAFF. The variable domain in full, with the rest retrieved from reference TRBV19 and TRBJ1-1, is DGGITQSPKYLFRKEGQNVTLSCEQNLNHDAMYWYRQDPGQGLRLIYYSQIVNDFQKGDIAEGYSVSREKKESFPLTVTSAQKNPTAFYLCASSIWRGNTEAFFGQGTRLTVV.

The chain uses TRBV11-3 and TRBJ2-3; 7 nucleotides line up with TRBD1. Germline values: CDR1 SGHNT, CDR2 YENEEA. CDR3 length: 18 residues. Trimming removed 5 bases from V and 6 bases from J; junction bases left unmatched: 20. The CDR3 coding sequence is TGTGCCAGCAGCGCACAGCGACAGGGAGAAAGGAGCAGGGATACGCAGTATTTT. Its translation is CASSAQRQGERSRDTQYF.

The rearrangement uses TRBV5-1 and TRBJ2-5, with unresolved D. The CDR3 is 16 amino acids. Looked up from germline, CDR1 is SGHRS and CDR2 is YFSETQ. Trimming removed 4 bases from V and 3 bases from J, with 19 bases in between. CDR3 sequence: CASSPTMSSIKETQYF. In nucleotides, the CDR3 is TGCGCCAGCAGCCCAACGATGAGCTCGATTAAAGAGACCCAGTACTTC.

This chain uses TRBV5-4 with TRBJ2-7, with 10 bases identical to TRBD1. Germline trimming cut 4 bases from V and 0 bases from J; bases unmatched to any gene: 4. The CDR3 sequence is 15 residues long. Per germline, CDR1 SGHNT and CDR2 YYREEE (reference sequence). CDR3 coding DNA: TGTGCCAGCAGCAACCGACAGGGGGCCTCCTACGAGCAGTACTTC. Its translation is CASSNRQGASYEQYF.

The V call is TRBV7-9, the J call TRBJ1-5; D is possibly TRBD1 (6 bases). Trimming shortened V by 1 base and J by 2 bases, and 6 bases separated the two germline ends. This CDR3 region has 14 residues. Germline CDR1 reads SEHNR; CDR2 reads FQNEAQ (reference sequence). The CDR3 spells CASSLGQGNQPQHF. In nucleotides, the CDR3 is TGTGCCAGCAGCTTAGGACAGGGCAATCAGCCCCAGCATTTT.

The chain joins TRBV2 to TRBJ2-3; 8 bases map to TRBD2. The germline gives CDR1 SNHLY, CDR2 FYNNEI. V lost 10 bases and J lost 7; bases outside the gene matches: 13. The CDR3 sequence is 14 residues long. CDR3 protein: CATRSGGALNTQYF. Here the CDR3 DNA reads TGTGCCACGAGGTCGGGGGGGGCCTTGAATACGCAGTATTTT.